This TCR beta chain was recovered during a study of T cell responses to AZD1222 COVID-19 vaccine. Study-wide results and limits: Possibly, clonal diversity was underestimated; donors were largely white British and included more females.

Second-dose groups at about 4 or about 12 weeks were pooled. Some clones are missing from TCRdb's copy, which holds only in-frame ones; the method was immunoSEQ multiplex PCR. The table records about 140,000 clones, 90% to 95% of them present only once. Trimming stripped 5 bases from V and 3 bases from J, with 11 bases between. Germline V gives CDR1 SGHDT, CDR2 YYEEEE. This CDR3 has 13 residues. With respect to this clone: Its antigen is currently unknown.

Specimen: peripheral blood, collected 28 days after the second AZD1222 dose. The chain has TRBV5-6 and TRBJ2-5; possible D gene TRBD1, 5 bases. The receptor was derived from an adult who received the AZD1222 COVID-19 vaccine. CDR3: CASRVEGEETQYF. CDR3 nucleotide sequence: TGTGCCAGCAGGGTAGAAGGGGAAGAGACCCAGTACTTC.